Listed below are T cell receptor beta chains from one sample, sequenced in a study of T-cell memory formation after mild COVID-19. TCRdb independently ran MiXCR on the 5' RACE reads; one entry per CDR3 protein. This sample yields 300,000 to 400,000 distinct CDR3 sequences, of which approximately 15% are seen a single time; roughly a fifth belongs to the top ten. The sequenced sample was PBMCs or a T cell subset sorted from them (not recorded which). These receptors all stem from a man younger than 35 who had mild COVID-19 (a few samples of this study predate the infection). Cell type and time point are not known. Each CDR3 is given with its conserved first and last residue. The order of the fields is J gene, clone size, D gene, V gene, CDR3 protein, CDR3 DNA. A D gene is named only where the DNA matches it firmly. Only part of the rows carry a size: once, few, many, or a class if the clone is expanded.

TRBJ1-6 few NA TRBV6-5 CASSNTYKDSPLHF TGTGCCAGCAGCAACACTTATAAGGATTCACCCCTCCACTTT
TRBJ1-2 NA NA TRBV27 CASSLFPDYGYTF TGTGCCAGCAGTTTATTTCCCGACTATGGCTACACCTTC
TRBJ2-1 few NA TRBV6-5 CASRYSPGGASINEQFF TGTGCCAGCAGGTACAGCCCGGGGGGCGCGAGCATCAATGAGCAGTTCTTC
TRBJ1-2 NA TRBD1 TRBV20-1 CSAPWTGGNYGYTF TGCAGTGCTCCCTGGACAGGGGGCAACTATGGCTACACCTTC
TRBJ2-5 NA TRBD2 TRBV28 CASRTRLAGAPLETQYF TGTGCCAGCAGGACCCGACTAGCGGGGGCCCCCCTAGAGACCCAGTACTTC
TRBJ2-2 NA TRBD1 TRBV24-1 CATSDRGQGPGELFF TGTGCCACCAGTGATAGGGGACAGGGCCCCGGGGAGCTGTTTTTT
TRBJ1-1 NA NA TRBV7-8 CASSLGFRGLNTEAFF TGTGCCAGCAGCTTAGGATTTCGGGGCCTAAACACTGAAGCTTTCTTT
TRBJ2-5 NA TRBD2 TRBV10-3 CAISGRGTSGKETQYF TGTGCCATCAGTGGGAGGGGGACTAGCGGGAAAGAGACCCAGTACTTC
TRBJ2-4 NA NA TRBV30 CAGRMPGADNQYF TGTGCCGGGAGAATGCCGGGGGCCGACAATCAGTACTTC
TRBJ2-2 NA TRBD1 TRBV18 CASSRAETRGRFLSNTGELFF TGTGCCAGCTCACGTGCGGAAACGAGGGGGCGGTTCTTGTCGAACACCGGGGAGCTGTTTTTT
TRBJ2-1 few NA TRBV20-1 CSANRDTYNEQFF TGCAGTGCGAACAGGGACACCTACAATGAGCAGTTCTTC
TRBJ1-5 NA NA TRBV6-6 CATQQGNQPQHF TGTGCCACCCAGCAGGGAAACCAGCCCCAGCATTTT
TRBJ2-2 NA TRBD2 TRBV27 CASSRLAGPVGELFF TGTGCCAGCAGTAGACTAGCGGGGCCCGTCGGGGAGCTGTTTTTT
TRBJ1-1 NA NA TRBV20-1 CSAGGGRGGEAFF TGCAGTGCTGGGGGGGGCAGGGGAGGTGAAGCTTTCTTT
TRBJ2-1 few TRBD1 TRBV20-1 CSAPGQGYNEQFF TGCAGTGCTCCGGGACAGGGCTACAATGAGCAGTTCTTC
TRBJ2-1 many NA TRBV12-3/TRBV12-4 CASSKGASYNEQFF TGTGCCAGCAGCAAAGGAGCGTCCTACAATGAGCAGTTCTTC
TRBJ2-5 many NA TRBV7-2 CASSLGDPRETQYF TGTGCCAGCAGCTTGGGGGACCCCCGGGAGACCCAGTACTTC
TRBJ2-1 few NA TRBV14 CASSRRGTYNEQFF TGTGCCAGCAGCCGACGGGGGACCTACAATGAGCAGTTCTTC
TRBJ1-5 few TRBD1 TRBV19 CASRITGGDQPQHF TGTGCCAGTAGGATAACAGGGGGCGATCAGCCCCAGCATTTT
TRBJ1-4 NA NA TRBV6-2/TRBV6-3 CASSYDRGKLFF TGTGCCAGCAGTTATGATCGTGGGAAACTGTTTTTT
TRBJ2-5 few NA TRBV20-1 CSARRAQETQYF TGCAGTGCGAGAAGGGCTCAAGAGACCCAGTACTTC
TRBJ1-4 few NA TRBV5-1 CASSLASPRRNEKLFF TGCGCCAGCAGCTTGGCGTCACCCCGACGAAATGAAAAACTGTTTTTT
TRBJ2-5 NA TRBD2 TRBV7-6 CASSLALAGVGEETQYF TGTGCCAGCAGCTTAGCCTTAGCGGGAGTCGGGGAAGAGACCCAGTACTTC
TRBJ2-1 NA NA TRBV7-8 CASSSPGGGAGNEQFF TGTGCCAGCAGCTCCCCCGGCGGAGGGGCAGGAAATGAGCAGTTCTTC
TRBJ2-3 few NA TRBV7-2 CASRHGGGPDTQYF TGTGCCAGCCGCCATGGGGGGGGGCCAGATACGCAGTATTTT
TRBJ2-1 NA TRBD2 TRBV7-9 CASSTRTSAFEQFF TGTGCCAGCAGCACCCGGACTAGCGCATTCGAGCAGTTCTTC
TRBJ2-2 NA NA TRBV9 CASSMGTNTGELFF TGTGCCAGCAGCATGGGGACGAACACCGGGGAGCTGTTTTTT
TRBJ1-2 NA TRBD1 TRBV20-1 CSATGTGPHTF TGCAGTGCAACCGGGACAGGGCCCCACACCTTC
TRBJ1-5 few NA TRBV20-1 CSDRGSDQPQHF TGCAGTGATAGGGGCAGTGATCAGCCCCAGCATTTT
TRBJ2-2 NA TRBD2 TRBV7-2 CASSLLTSPGTGELFF TGTGCCAGCAGCTTACTGACTAGCCCAGGCACCGGGGAGCTGTTTTTT